This TCR beta chain was recovered during a study of T cells in Graves' hyperthyroidism and ophthalmopathy. The TCR beta CDR3 regions underwent amplification using RNA transcripts as the source. The HTBI primer set served for first-round RT-PCR of the TCR CDR3. Each CDR3 protein is one row after TCRdb ran MiXCR on the multiplex PCR reads. The table includes around 450,000 distinct CDR3 sequences, 15% to 19% detected once. The study excluded patients with uncontrolled infection, other autoimmune disease, pregnancy or lactation. PBMCs were derived from 9.5 to 10 ml fresh peripheral blood. The CDR3 length is 13 residues. V was cut by 5 bases and J by 1 base, with 8 bases left in between. The germline gives CDR1 KGHSH, CDR2 LQKENI. In this sample, this clonotype turned up many times.

The sequenced sample consisted of blood. This receptor was identified in a woman under 30 with Graves' hyperthyroidism. The chain couples TRBV18 to TRBJ1-1; D not certain. The CDR3 region has the DNA TGTGCCAGCTCAGATATGGAGAACACTGAAGCTTTCTTT. Protein product: CASSDMENTEAFF. The full variable domain, its missing parts supplied by reference TRBV18 and TRBJ1-1, is NAGVMQNPRHLVRRRGQEARLRCSPMKGHSHVYWYRQLPEEGLKFMVYLQKENIIDESGMPKERFSAEFPKEGPSILRIQQVVRGDSAAYFCASSDMENTEAFFGQGTRLTVV.